The clone carrying this TCR beta chain was counted a few times. Its antigen is not known. There are 15 residues in the CDR3. The V gene end was trimmed by 2 bases and the J gene end by 4 bases; junction bases not matched to a gene: 4. The germline CDR1 and CDR2 sequences are SGHAT and FQNNGV. TCRdb independently ran MiXCR on the 5' RACE reads; one entry per CDR3 protein. The table shows 300,000 to 400,000 distinct CDR3 sequences, with around 11% occurring only once. This record belongs to a study of T cells after yellow fever vaccination. Overall study: Researchers used SMART-Seq v4 Ultra Low Input to prepare fractions that had low cell numbers. Points from the study as a whole: Post-booster repertoires contained most primary-vaccination clones again (about 95% CD4, approximately 86% CD8). Compared with primary, the secondary response was weaker and peaked at day 5, not 15.

The material was CD4+ T cells sorted from PBMCs, obtained 45 days after the yellow fever booster vaccination. The V call is TRBV11-2, the J call TRBJ2-1; 8 bases are a match to TRBD2. This clonotype originated in a man younger than 30 who received the YFV17D yellow fever vaccine. The CDR3, as DNA: TGTGCCAGCAGCTTATACGGGGGGGCTTACAATGAGCAGTTCTTC. Its translation is CASSLYGGAYNEQFF.